A single sample gave rise to the 10 T cell receptor beta chains below, sequenced in a study of cytomegalovirus exposure and HLA in healthy donors. The PCR had 60 Vbeta and 13 Jbeta primers. Using immunoSEQ multiplex PCR, the repertoire was profiled, and TCRdb retains in-frame clones only, with some absent. Of around 120,000 clones listed, about 70% were seen once; the top ten hold about 2.6%. The sequenced material came from PBMCs. The receptors shown here come from a woman aged 55-70 years in good health and CMV-seropositive.

The rearrangement joins TRBV28 to TRBJ1-2; the match to TRBD1 covers 8 bases. CDR3 length: 12 residues. Germline V gene sequence: CDR1 MDHEN, CDR2 SYDVKM. V lost 9 bases and J lost 8; bases outside the gene matches: 8. In nucleotides, the CDR3 is TGTGCCAGTTCGGACAGGGTGAGGGGCTACACCTTC. Protein product: CASSDRVRGYTF.

This chain connects TRBV18 to TRBJ2-4; a weak D match, TRBD1 (6 bases). Germline V gives CDR1 KGHSH, CDR2 LQKENI. The CDR3 extends over 13 amino acids. The germline V and J ends were trimmed by 3 bases and 5 bases, with 8 bases remaining between them. The CDR3 is CASSPWTENIQYF. CDR3 sequence (DNA): TGTGCCAGCTCACCTTGGACAGAAAACATTCAGTACTTC. The full variable domain, with the rest looked up from reference TRBV18 and TRBJ2-4, is NAGVMQNPRHLVRRRGQEARLRCSPMKGHSHVYWYRQLPEEGLKFMVYLQKENIIDESGMPKERFSAEFPKEGPSILRIQQVVRGDSAAYFCASSPWTENIQYFGAGTRLSVL.

The chain has TRBV7-3 and TRBJ1-6; maybe TRBD1 (6 bases). The V end was cut by 3 bases, the J end by 10 bases, with 13 bases between. The length of the CDR3 is 14 residues. CDR1 SGHTA and CDR2 FQGTGA come from the germline V gene. In DNA, the CDR3 is TGTGCCAGCAGCTTGACAGGCCCTGGGTCACCCCTCCACTTT. Amino acid sequence: CASSLTGPGSPLHF.

This clone was found a few times. This chain joins TRBV10-3 and TRBJ2-2, with 7 nucleotides matching TRBD1. This CDR3 region has 14 residues. The germline V gene has CDR1 ENHRY and CDR2 SYGVKD. The V gene end was trimmed by 5 bases and the J gene end by 5 bases; junction bases not matched to a gene: 5. CDR3: CAISRQGGTGELFF. The CDR3 DNA follows: TGTGCCATCAGTCGACAGGGTGGGACCGGGGAGCTGTTTTTT.

The chain recombines TRBV5-4 with TRBJ2-1; perhaps TRBD2 as D (5 bases). Germline V gene data show CDR1 as SGHNT and CDR2 as YYREEE (reference sequence). The germline V and J ends were trimmed by 0 bases and 3 bases, with 7 bases remaining between them. The CDR3 has 14 amino acids. The CDR3 nucleotides read TGTGCCAGCAGCTTGGTTGGGAGCTACAATGAGCAGTTCTTC. The encoded protein is CASSLVGSYNEQFF. Full variable domain (missing parts from reference TRBV5-4 and TRBJ2-1): ETGVTQSPTHLIKTRGQQVTLRCSSQSGHNTVSWYQQALGQGPQFIFQYYREEENGRGNFPPRFSGLQFPNYSSELNVNALELDDSALYLCASSLVGSYNEQFFGPGTRLTVL.

V and J are TRBV4-1 and TRBJ2-1, with D perhaps matching TRBD2 (5 bases). The V end lost 1 base, the J end lost 0 bases, and 7 bases lay between the germline ends. CDR1 MGHRA and CDR2 YSYEKL come from the germline V gene. The CDR3 totals 15 residues. The CDR3 here is CASSQGADSYNEQFF. CDR3 coding DNA: TGCGCCAGCAGCCAAGGAGCGGACTCCTACAATGAGCAGTTCTTC.

The CDR3 region has the DNA TGTGCCAGTAGTAGGTCAGTTACTTACCTCGGAGCTGGCTACACCTTC. Encoded protein: CASSRSVTYLGAGYTF. The chain employs TRBV19 and TRBJ1-2; the D is unclear. V was cut by 4 bases and J by 7 bases, with 22 bases left in between. Per germline, CDR1 LNHDA and CDR2 SQIVND (reference sequence). This CDR3 contains 16 residues. The full variable domain, its missing parts supplied by reference TRBV19 and TRBJ1-2, is DGGITQSPKYLFRKEGQNVTLSCEQNLNHDAMYWYRQDPGQGLRLIYYSQIVNDFQKGDIAEGYSVSREKKESFPLTVTSAQKNPTAFYLCASSRSVTYLGAGYTFGSGTRLTVV.

The rearrangement uses TRBV4-2 and TRBJ1-6, with TRBD1 identical over 8 bases. Germline CDR1 reads LGHNA; CDR2 reads YNFKEQ. Germline trimming cut 4 bases from V and 7 bases from J; bases unmatched to any gene: 6. The CDR3 contains 15 residues. In nucleotides, the CDR3 is TGTGCCAGCAGCCCCCCGGGGACAGGAAATTCACCCCTCCACTTT. Encoded protein: CASSPPGTGNSPLHF.

The chain combines TRBV28 with TRBJ1-6; TRBD1 is a possible D gene (6 bases). V lost 3 bases, J lost 7 bases, and 10 bases lay in between. Germline CDR1 is MDHEN and CDR2 is SYDVKM. The CDR3 extends over 14 amino acids. CDR3 in DNA: TGTGCCAGCAGTTTGTGGCAGGGGAATTCACCCCTCCACTTT. This gives the protein CASSLWQGNSPLHF.

The chain uses TRBV25-1 and TRBJ2-1; D ambiguous. This CDR3 contains 11 residues. The V gene lost 7 bases and the J gene lost 8 bases, with 9 bases spanning the gap. The germline CDR1 and CDR2 sequences are MGHDK and SYGVNS. Written as DNA, the CDR3 is TGTGCCAGCACCTTTGGGCATGAGCAGTTCTTC. This codes for CASTFGHEQFF.